The 21 T cell receptor beta chains in this list originate from one sample, sequenced in a study of T cell repertoires in cytomegalovirus infection. TCRdb used MiXCR to reprocess the reads, holding one entry per CDR3 protein. The sample holds 680,000 or so distinct CDR3 sequences, under 40% seen once. Sequenced sample: PBMCs. These receptors were taken from a human donor in good health (CMV status not recorded). Some clones in this sample may be carry-over from other donors' samples.

The J gene is TRBJ2-3, the V gene TRBV7-9, with a weak D call TRBD1 (6 bases). Trimming took off 4 bases at V and 0 bases at J, with 17 bases between the two ends. Germline V gene sequence: CDR1 SEHNR, CDR2 FQNEAQ (reference sequence). This CDR3 has 17 amino acids. In nucleotides, the CDR3 is TGTGCCAGCAGCTGGACCCCGGACAGCCCAAGCACAGATACGCAGTATTTT. Its translation is CASSWTPDSPSTDTQYF.

The sample holds many counts of this clonotype. The rearrangement uses TRBV6-1 and TRBJ2-5; D assignment may be TRBD1 or TRBD2 (5 bases each). The CDR3 totals 15 residues. The V end lost 5 bases, the J end lost 4 bases, and 17 bases lay between the germline ends. Germline V gives CDR1 MNHNS, CDR2 SASEGT. Here the CDR3 DNA reads TGTGCCAGCAGTTCAGCCGGGGACCTTTTAGAGACCCAGTACTTC. Translated: CASSSAGDLLETQYF.

A few counts support this clonotype. This chain uses TRBV19 with TRBJ2-2, with D maybe TRBD1 (7 bases). The CDR3 is 17 residues long. CDR1 and CDR2 (germline): LNHDA, SQIVND (reference sequence). The V end lost 7 bases, the J end lost 4 bases, and 22 bases lay between the germline ends. CDR3: CASTGGWGTSSTGELFF. The CDR3 DNA is TGTGCCAGTACAGGGGGATGGGGAACTAGCAGCACCGGGGAGCTGTTTTTT.

The CDR3 is CAISGGQGSDQPQHF. DNA for the CDR3: TGTGCCATCAGTGGGGGACAGGGAAGTGATCAGCCCCAGCATTTT. V gene TRBV10-3 combines with J gene TRBJ1-5, with 9 bases identical to TRBD1. This CDR3 is 15 amino acids long. The ends lost 4 bases at V and 5 bases at J; junction bases unmatched: 6. Germline V CDR1 and CDR2: ENHRY, SYGVKD.

The CDR3 DNA follows: TGTGCCAGCAGTTCAAGGGGCCAGGTCCACCTTAATGGTTCACCCCTCCACTTT. Protein sequence: CASSSRGQVHLNGSPLHF. V usage is TRBV28 and J usage is TRBJ1-6; tentatively, D is TRBD1 (5 bases). The germline CDR1 and CDR2 sequences are MDHEN and SYDVKM. The V and J ends lost 4 bases and 9 bases respectively, with 25 bases between them. This CDR3 is 18 amino acids long.

Concerning this clonotype: Sequence at one end of the junction differs from germline and may be a read error. The chain uses TRBV12-3 or TRBV12-4 and TRBJ1-1, with no clear D. This CDR3 has 13 amino acids. CDR3 sequence (DNA): TGTGCCTGCAGTTTGGGTTCAAACACTGAAGCTTTCTTT. Translated: CACSLGSNTEAFF.

This clonotype was seen only once. The V gene is TRBV14, the J gene TRBJ2-1; D remains unclear. Germline V CDR1 and CDR2: SGHDN, FVKESK. This CDR3 spans 13 amino acids. V dropped 1 base and J dropped 12 bases, with 13 bases sitting between them. The CDR3 loop is CASSQGDRFGQFF. The DNA of the CDR3 is TGTGCCAGCAGCCAAGGGGATCGGTTCGGGCAGTTCTTC.

There are a few counts of this clonotype. The chain has TRBV6-5 and TRBJ2-7; D might be TRBD2 (6 bases). V lost 2 bases and J lost 2, with 13 bases in between. The CDR3 covers 15 residues. Germline lookup yields CDR1 MNHEY and CDR2 SVGAGI. CDR3 protein: CASSYPPEGPYEQYF. DNA for the CDR3: TGTGCCAGCAGTTACCCTCCGGAGGGGCCCTACGAGCAGTACTTC.

This chain joins TRBV11-2 and TRBJ2-7, with a tentative D call TRBD2 (5 bases). Germline-derived CDR1 and CDR2 are SGHAT and FQNNGV. The V and J ends lost 0 bases and 4 bases respectively, with 13 bases between them. This CDR3 has 15 residues. CDR3 sequence reads: CASSLDAGPFYEQYF. The CDR3 DNA reads TGTGCCAGCAGCTTAGACGCGGGCCCCTTTTACGAGCAGTACTTC.

The chain recombines TRBV4-1 with TRBJ1-3; weak D call: TRBD1 (5 bases). This CDR3 comprises 13 residues. Germline CDR1 and CDR2: MGHRA and YSYEKL. With 1 base removed from V and 16 bases from J, the gap between germline ends came to 17 bases. The CDR3 here is CASSQVGTGPEYF. As DNA, the CDR3 is TGCGCCAGCAGCCAAGTAGGAACAGGCCCGGAGTATTTT.

CDR3 amino acids: CSARASGGAYNEQFF. The CDR3 region has the DNA TGCAGTGCTAGAGCTAGCGGGGGGGCCTACAATGAGCAGTTCTTC. The V gene is TRBV20-1, the J gene TRBJ2-1; 12 bases are shared with TRBD2. The germline gives CDR1 DFQATT, CDR2 SNEGSKA (reference sequence). Unmatched junction bases numbered 0, after V lost 1 base and J lost 2 bases. The CDR3 extends over 15 amino acids.

On this clonotype: An end of the junction does not agree with germline; a read error may underlie this. This sequence joins TRBV6-6 and TRBJ1-4, with D hard to call. The CDR3 contains 16 residues. Germline V CDR1 and CDR2: MNHNY, SVGAGI (reference sequence). CDR3 protein: CASSHSIGYTDEKLFF. For the CDR3, the DNA is TGTGCCAGCAGTCACTCAATCGGTTATACGGATGAAAAACTGTTTTTT.

J is TRBJ1-1 and V is TRBV9; D not certain. The CDR3 is made up of 14 amino acids. Germline CDR1 reads SGDLS; CDR2 reads YYNGEE. Trimming removed 4 bases at V and 5 bases at J, with 15 bases between. This CDR3 is CASSPNLRGTEAFF. The CDR3 bases are TGTGCCAGCAGCCCAAATCTGCGAGGTACTGAAGCTTTCTTT.

The rearrangement uses TRBV3-1 and TRBJ1-1; D might be TRBD1 (5 bases). The germline V gene encodes CDR1 LGHDT and CDR2 YNNKEL (reference sequence). Deletions cut 7 bases from V and 4 bases from J, with 16 bases between. The CDR3 has 14 amino acids. CDR3 loop: CASTGSGKGTEAFF. The CDR3 nucleotides read TGTGCCAGCACGGGTTCAGGGAAGGGCACTGAAGCTTTCTTT.

This clonotype has at least ten counts. The V and J genes are TRBV12-3 or TRBV12-4 and TRBJ2-1; 11 nucleotides agree with TRBD2. V lost 5 bases and J lost 7; bases outside the gene matches: 7. The CDR3 is made up of 15 amino acids. The CDR3 is CASSVTSGIGNEQFF. In DNA form, the CDR3 reads TGTGCCAGCAGTGTGACTAGCGGGATCGGAAATGAGCAGTTCTTC.

The chain combines TRBV7-2 with TRBJ2-3; 15 bases are a match to TRBD2. V trimming: 1 base; J trimming: 3 bases; junction bases outside the gene matches: 5. This CDR3 spans 18 amino acids. CDR1 and CDR2 (germline): SGHTA, FQGNSA. The CDR3 region is CASSLGGLAGGPTDTQYF. The CDR3 DNA reads TGTGCCAGCAGCTTAGGAGGACTAGCGGGGGGGCCGACAGATACGCAGTATTTT.

This clonotype was observed at least ten times. V and J are TRBV7-8 and TRBJ2-5; D call uncertain. V was pared by 4 bases and J by 4 bases, with 19 bases between. The V gene's germline CDR1 is SGHVS and CDR2 FQNEAQ. CDR3 length: 16 residues. The CDR3 DNA sequence: TGTGCCAGCAGCTCCACGACCTCCCAAGGCCGAGAGACCCAGTACTTC. Translating gives CASSSTTSQGRETQYF.

This clonotype turned up a few times. This sequence joins TRBV7-3 and TRBJ2-7; a weak D match, TRBD1 (7 bases). V was shortened by 5 bases and J by 7 bases, with 15 bases between the two germline ends. The CDR3 is 13 residues long. Germline V gene data show CDR1 as SGHTA and CDR2 as FQGTGA. This chain's CDR3 is CASSALPGGEQYF. The CDR3 DNA reads TGTGCCAGCAGCGCACTACCAGGGGGGGAGCAGTACTTC. Full variable domain (remainder filled in from reference TRBV7-3 and TRBJ2-7): GAGVSQTPSNKVTEKGKYVELRCDPISGHTALYWYRQSLGQGPEFLIYFQGTGAADDSGLPNDRFFAVRPEGSVSTLKIQRTERGDSAVYLCASSALPGGEQYFGPGTRLTVT.

The V gene is TRBV28, the J gene TRBJ2-5; 7 bases map to TRBD2. The CDR3 loop spans 15 amino acids. The V and J ends lost 3 bases and 0 bases, in that order; junction bases with no gene match: 4. The germline gives CDR1 MDHEN, CDR2 SYDVKM. The CDR3 nucleotides read TGTGCCAGCAGTTTTGGTCGGGGGGACCAAGAGACCCAGTACTTC. Encoded protein: CASSFGRGDQETQYF.

This clonotype came up a few times. The chain recombines TRBV6-2 or TRBV6-3 with TRBJ2-1; 10 bases align to TRBD2. V lost 2 bases, J lost 9 bases, and 10 bases stayed unmatched. CDR1 and CDR2 (germline): MNHEY, SVGEGT. This CDR3 has 16 amino acids. The CDR3 DNA sequence: TGTGCCAGCAGTTACAATTTACTAGCGGGAAGGGGTGAGCAGTTCTTC. It specifies CASSYNLLAGRGEQFF.

This clonotype was picked up a small number of times. This chain uses TRBV6-5 with TRBJ2-3; D gene unclear. CDR3 length: 16 residues. V lost 0 bases, J lost 1 base, and 11 bases lay in between. Germline assignment: CDR1 MNHEY and CDR2 SVGAGI. CDR3 loop: CASSYSQGSGTDTQYF. DNA of the CDR3: TGTGCCAGCAGTTACTCGCAAGGGTCGGGCACAGATACGCAGTATTTT.